In this sample, the clone carrying this T cell receptor (beta chain) turned up once. The antigen is undetermined. Germline V gene lookup returns CDR1 LGHDT and CDR2 YNNKEL (reference sequence). V dropped 3 bases and J dropped 5 bases, with 13 bases sitting between them. CDR3 length: 14 amino acids. Data came from immunoSEQ multiplex PCR; TCRdb stores just in-frame clones and leaves some out. The top ten clones hold about 3% of a sample with about 110,000 clones, over 85% of them seen once. These data originate in a study of T cell responses to AZD1222 COVID-19 vaccine. Study-wide results and caveats: In the spike-specific TCR repertoire, nearly half reportedly target unmutated variant regions. None of the repertoires were sampled until the peak T cell response had passed.

The chain links TRBV3-1 (or the pseudogene TRBV3-2) to TRBJ2-5; D might be TRBD2 (6 bases). The clonotype comes from an adult in good health. Sequenced here: peripheral blood, sampled on day 0 of MenACWY control vaccination. CDR3: CASSQGGLGETQYF. The CDR3 nucleotides read TGTGCCAGCAGCCAGGGAGGTCTTGGGGAGACCCAGTACTTC.